These T cell receptor beta chains were read from a single sample in a study of T cell responses to AZD1222 COVID-19 vaccine. TCRdb's copy holds only in-frame clones and misses some; the assay was immunoSEQ multiplex PCR. The profile shows 100,000 to 120,000 clones, roughly 92% of them singletons. This sample comprised peripheral blood, obtained 28 days after the second AZD1222 dose. All receptors derive from an adult who received the AZD1222 COVID-19 vaccine. Both conserved end residues are part of each CDR3. The D gene is left open where the match is weak. Rows give clone size only sometimes, using once, few, many, or a class for an expanded clone.

V: TRBV7-2; J: TRBJ1-6; size: NA; D: NA; DNA: TGTGCCAGCAGCTTGGGCCGCTCCTATAATTCACCCCTCCACTTT; CDR3: CASSLGRSYNSPLHF
V: TRBV3-1/TRBV3-2; J: TRBJ1-1; size: NA; D: NA; DNA: TGTGCCAGCAGCCAACTCGGGAACACTGAAGCTTTCTTT; CDR3: CASSQLGNTEAFF
V: TRBV9; J: TRBJ1-3; size: few; D: NA; DNA: TGTGCCAGCAGCCCCCAAGTAGCTGGAAACACCATATATTTT; CDR3: CASSPQVAGNTIYF
V: TRBV19; J: TRBJ1-2; size: NA; D: NA; DNA: TGTGCCAGTAGTATCCCGAGCCTGGGGGACCCTTATGGCTACACCTTC; CDR3: CASSIPSLGDPYGYTF
V: TRBV10-3; J: TRBJ2-5; size: NA; D: TRBD2; DNA: TGTGCCATCAGCGGAAGAAGCGGGGGGGAAGAGACCCAGTACTTC; CDR3: CAISGRSGGEETQYF
V: TRBV7-9; J: TRBJ2-3; size: NA; D: NA; DNA: TGTGCCAGCAGCTTCACAGATACGCAGTATTTT; CDR3: CASSFTDTQYF
V: TRBV6-5; J: TRBJ2-5; size: NA; D: NA; DNA: TGTGCCTGCGCCTCGGGCTCGCAAGAGACCCAGTACTTC; CDR3: CACASGSQETQYF
V: TRBV4-3; J: TRBJ2-5; size: NA; D: TRBD2; DNA: TGCGCCAGCAGCCTTGGGACTAGCGGGGAAAAGACCCAGTACTTC; CDR3: CASSLGTSGEKTQYF
V: TRBV3-1/TRBV3-2; J: TRBJ1-4; size: NA; D: TRBD1; DNA: TGTGCCAGCAGCCCGAGGGACAGGGGGTCCCATGCAAAACTGTTTTTT; CDR3: CASSPRDRGSHAKLFF
V: TRBV11-2; J: TRBJ1-4; size: once; D: NA; DNA: TGTGCCAGCAGCTTGAGAGAAAAACTGTTTTTT; CDR3: CASSLREKLFF
V: TRBV4-2; J: TRBJ2-1; size: NA; D: NA; DNA: TGTGCCAGCAGCCAGGTGGGGGCCTCGGATGAGCAGTTCTTC; CDR3: CASSQVGASDEQFF
V: TRBV4-2; J: TRBJ1-1; size: once; D: NA; DNA: TGTGCCAGCAGCCAAATCGGAGGGGTGAACACTGAAGCTTTCTTT; CDR3: CASSQIGGVNTEAFF
V: TRBV7-9; J: TRBJ1-3; size: NA; D: NA; DNA: TGTGCCAGCAGCTTAGTATCACTGACCTCTGGAAACACCATATATTTT; CDR3: CASSLVSLTSGNTIYF
V: TRBV19; J: TRBJ1-2; size: NA; D: NA; DNA: TGTGCCAGTAGTATAACCGGAGGGAACTATGGCTACACCTTC; CDR3: CASSITGGNYGYTF
V: TRBV4-3; J: TRBJ1-2; size: NA; D: NA; DNA: TGCGCCAGCAGCTCCAGAGACTATGGCTACACCTTC; CDR3: CASSSRDYGYTF
V: TRBV7-3; J: TRBJ2-3; size: few; D: NA; DNA: TGTGCCAGCAGCTTTCTCGGGTCGGATACGCAGTATTTT; CDR3: CASSFLGSDTQYF
V: TRBV6-5; J: TRBJ1-2; size: NA; D: TRBD1; DNA: TGTGCCAGCGCCCGGGACAGGGATAACTATGGCTACACCTTC; CDR3: CASARDRDNYGYTF
V: TRBV7-9; J: TRBJ1-2; size: NA; D: TRBD1; DNA: TGTGCCAGCAGTCAGACCGGGACAGCCAGCTATGGCTACACCTTC; CDR3: CASSQTGTASYGYTF
V: TRBV9; J: TRBJ2-2; size: NA; D: NA; DNA: TGTGCCAGCAGCGTAGGGCCGGTCGCCGGGGAGCTGTTTTTT; CDR3: CASSVGPVAGELFF
V: TRBV4-3; J: TRBJ1-2; size: NA; D: TRBD1; DNA: TGCGCCAGCAGCCAGGAAACCGGGACAGGGCTGGTAGATGGCTACACCTTC; CDR3: CASSQETGTGLVDGYTF
V: TRBV6-5; J: TRBJ1-1; size: NA; D: NA; DNA: TGTGCCAGCAATGCAGGGAGAACTGAAGCTTTCTTT; CDR3: CASNAGRTEAFF
V: TRBV7-6; J: TRBJ1-5; size: NA; D: TRBD1; DNA: TGTGCCAGCAGCTTAGGACAGGGCACCCTTAGCAATCAGCCCCAGCATTTT; CDR3: CASSLGQGTLSNQPQHF
V: TRBV7-2; J: TRBJ2-7; size: NA; D: NA; DNA: TGTGCCAGCAGCCCTGCCGGGGCAGGGCTCTACGAGCAGTACTTC; CDR3: CASSPAGAGLYEQYF
V: TRBV6-5; J: TRBJ2-5; size: NA; D: NA; DNA: TGTGCCAGCAGTTACTCAGGGGGAAGGAACCAAGAGACCCAGTACTTC; CDR3: CASSYSGGRNQETQYF
V: TRBV28; J: TRBJ2-3; size: NA; D: NA; DNA: TGTGCCAGCAGTCCGCCTGGTGGGGGGCCAAATACGCAGTATTTT; CDR3: CASSPPGGGPNTQYF
V: TRBV7-3; J: TRBJ2-1; size: NA; D: TRBD1; DNA: TGTGCCAGCAGCTTAATGGGGACAGACAATGAGCAGTTCTTC; CDR3: CASSLMGTDNEQFF
V: TRBV6-5; J: TRBJ2-7; size: once; D: TRBD2; DNA: TGTGCCAGCAGTAAGCCGGGACTAGGCTCCTACGAGCAGTACTTC; CDR3: CASSKPGLGSYEQYF
V: TRBV9; J: TRBJ2-7; size: NA; D: TRBD1; DNA: TGTGCCAGCAGCGTAAAGACAGGGACATCCTACGAGCAGTACTTC; CDR3: CASSVKTGTSYEQYF
V: TRBV6-5; J: TRBJ1-1; size: few; D: NA; DNA: TGTGCCAGCAGCAGCCGCGAGGGGGACACTGAAGCTTTCTTT; CDR3: CASSSREGDTEAFF
V: TRBV9; J: TRBJ2-5; size: NA; D: NA; DNA: TGTGCCAGCAGCATCACCCCCGGGACACATCAAGAGACCCAGTACTTC; CDR3: CASSITPGTHQETQYF
V: TRBV7-6; J: TRBJ2-2; size: once; D: NA; DNA: TGTGCCAGCAGCTTATCAGGGGTTGTCGGCGGGGAGCTGTTTTTT; CDR3: CASSLSGVVGGELFF
V: TRBV24-1; J: TRBJ2-7; size: NA; D: TRBD1; DNA: TGTGCCACCAGTTCTCCAGGGGGCTACGAGCAGTACTTC; CDR3: CATSSPGGYEQYF
V: TRBV6-1; J: TRBJ1-2; size: NA; D: NA; DNA: TGTGCCAGCAGTGAAGAAAGGCGGTATGGCTACACCTTC; CDR3: CASSEERRYGYTF
V: TRBV6-2/TRBV6-3; J: TRBJ1-1; size: NA; D: NA; DNA: TGTGCCAGCAGTTTGATGAACACTGAAGCTTTCTTT; CDR3: CASSLMNTEAFF
V: TRBV3-1/TRBV3-2; J: TRBJ1-1; size: NA; D: NA; DNA: TGTGCCAGCAGCGTGAACTGTCCTTCAATTCGCACTGAAGCTTTCTTT; CDR3: CASSVNCPSIRTEAFF
V: TRBV6-6; J: TRBJ2-7; size: once; D: NA; DNA: TGTGCCAGCAGTCCCACCTTCGACAGATACTACGAGCAGTACTTC; CDR3: CASSPTFDRYYEQYF
V: TRBV11-3; J: TRBJ1-1; size: NA; D: TRBD1; DNA: TGTGCCAGCAGCTTCGGACAGGGGACTGAAGCTTTCTTT; CDR3: CASSFGQGTEAFF
V: TRBV14; J: TRBJ2-3; size: NA; D: TRBD1; DNA: TGTGCCAGCAGCCAAAGACAGGGACCGGGACGTACGCAGTATTTT; CDR3: CASSQRQGPGRTQYF
V: TRBV7-2; J: TRBJ2-7; size: NA; D: NA; DNA: TGTGCCAGCAGCATCCAGGGTTTCTACGAGCAGTACTTC; CDR3: CASSIQGFYEQYF
V: TRBV6-5; J: TRBJ1-2; size: NA; D: TRBD1; DNA: TGTGCCAGCAGTAAACCGGGACAGGGGAACTATGGCTACACCTTC; CDR3: CASSKPGQGNYGYTF
V: TRBV5-5; J: TRBJ1-2; size: few; D: NA; DNA: TGTGCCAGCAGCTTGGACGGTTATGGCTACACCTTC; CDR3: CASSLDGYGYTF